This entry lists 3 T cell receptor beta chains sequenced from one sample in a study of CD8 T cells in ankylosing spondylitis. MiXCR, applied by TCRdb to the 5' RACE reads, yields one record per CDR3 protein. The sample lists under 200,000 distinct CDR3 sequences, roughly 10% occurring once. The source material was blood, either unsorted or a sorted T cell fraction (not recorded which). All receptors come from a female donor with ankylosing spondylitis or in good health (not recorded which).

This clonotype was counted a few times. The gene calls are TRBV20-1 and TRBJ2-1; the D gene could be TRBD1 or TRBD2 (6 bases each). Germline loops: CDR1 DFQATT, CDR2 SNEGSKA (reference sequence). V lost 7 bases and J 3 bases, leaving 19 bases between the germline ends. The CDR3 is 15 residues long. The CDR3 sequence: CSVQQEGVGYNEQFF. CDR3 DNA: TGCAGTGTTCAGCAGGAGGGGGTAGGCTACAATGAGCAGTTCTTC.

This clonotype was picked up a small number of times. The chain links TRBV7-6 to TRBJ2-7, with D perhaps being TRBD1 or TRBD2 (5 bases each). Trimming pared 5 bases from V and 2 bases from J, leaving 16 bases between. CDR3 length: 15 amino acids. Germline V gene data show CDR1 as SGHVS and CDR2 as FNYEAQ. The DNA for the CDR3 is TGTGCCAGCAGCATCTCCGGGACGGACCCCTACGAGCAGTACTTC. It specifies CASSISGTDPYEQYF. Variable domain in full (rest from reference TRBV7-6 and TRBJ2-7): GAGVSQSPRYKVTKRGQDVALRCDPISGHVSLYWYRQALGQGPEFLTYFNYEAQQDKSGLPNDRFSAERPEGSISTLTIQRTEQRDSAMYRCASSISGTDPYEQYFGPGTRLTVT.

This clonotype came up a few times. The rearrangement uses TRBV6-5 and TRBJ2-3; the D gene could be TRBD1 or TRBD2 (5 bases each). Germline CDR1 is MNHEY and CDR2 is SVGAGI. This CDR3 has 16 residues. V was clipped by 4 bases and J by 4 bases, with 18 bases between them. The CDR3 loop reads CASSSSDTGAPDTQYF. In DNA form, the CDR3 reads TGTGCCAGCAGTTCCAGCGATACCGGGGCTCCAGATACGCAGTATTTT.